Below, 10 T cell receptor beta chains from the same sample are listed, as sequenced in a study of T cells in women clearing cervical HPV infection. Using immunoSEQ multiplex PCR, the repertoire was profiled, and TCRdb retains in-frame clones only, with some absent. The table for this sample gives about 41,000 clones. The sample consisted of blood buffy coat. These receptors were collected from a woman between 18 and 70 years old with a cervical HPV16 infection that either progressed to CIN3+ or cleared (not recorded which).

For this clone: The read terminates 3 residues ahead of where the CDR3 ends, so the germline J gene completes it. This rearrangement joins TRBV19 to TRBJ1-1; 7 nucleotides match TRBD1. This CDR3 is built from 14 residues. Per germline, CDR1 LNHDA and CDR2 SQIVND (reference sequence). The V and J ends lost 1 base and 7 bases, in that order; junction bases with no gene match: 6. This CDR3 reads CASSIAGTVVEAFF. The CDR3 DNA, read in part, is TGTGCCAGTAGTATAGCGGGGACAGTGGTTGAA.

Worth noting for this clone: The read terminates 3 residues before the CDR3 end, so the remaining end is supplied by the germline J gene. This chain joins TRBV19 and TRBJ2-2; TRBD2 aligns across 12 bases. Germline V gene lookup returns CDR1 LNHDA and CDR2 SQIVND (reference sequence). V trimming: 10 bases; J trimming: 7 bases; junction bases outside the gene matches: 13. The CDR3 contains 16 residues. CDR3 DNA, as far as it was read: TGTGCCATCTCTAGCGGGGGGGCCTCTATCGACGGGGAG. It codes for CAISSGGASIDGE. The full CDR3 protein reads CAISSGGASIDGELFF.

The CDR3 DNA, read in part, is TGTGCCAGCAGCTTAGCGGGTAAGGCGGGGAGGGACAATGAG. Translated: CASSLAGKAGRDNE. The entire CDR3 protein reads CASSLAGKAGRDNEQFF. The rearrangement uses TRBV7-8 and TRBJ2-1, with 7 bases matching TRBD2. The read ends 3 residues early relative to the CDR3; the germline J gene fills the gap. The CDR3 loop spans 17 amino acids. Germline V gene lookup returns CDR1 SGHVS and CDR2 FQNEAQ. J gave up 5 bases and V 0 bases, and 10 bases lay outside the gene matches.

Remarks on this clone: The read halts 3 residues ahead of the CDR3 end, with the missing end drawn from the germline J gene. This chain connects TRBV18 to TRBJ2-2; no clear D. The V gene's germline CDR1 is KGHSH and CDR2 LQKENI. With 5 bases removed from V and 5 bases from J, the gap between germline ends came to 18 bases. The CDR3 has 16 residues. CDR3 sequence reads: CASSTTGGNPTGELFF. The sequenced CDR3 bases are TGTGCCAGCTCAACGACGGGTGGCAACCCGACCGGGGAG.

With respect to this clone: The CDR3 goes on 3 residues after the read ends, and that part is filled in from the germline J gene. The chain couples TRBV10-2 to TRBJ1-5, with 7 bases lining up with TRBD1. This CDR3 spans 14 amino acids. The V gene's germline CDR1 is WSHSY and CDR2 SAAADI. Trimming at V came to 8 bases and at J to 3 bases, leaving 7 bases not matched to a gene. Incomplete CDR3 DNA: TGCGCCAGCTCTTTGGGACAGTTCAATCAGCCC. Translated, it gives CASSLGQFNQP. The entire CDR3 sequence reads CASSLGQFNQPQHF.

In the case of this clone: Read coverage stops 3 residues before the CDR3 terminus; the germline J gene supplies the remainder. Other nucleotide sequences in the sample specify the same CDR3. V usage is TRBV28 and J usage is TRBJ1-5, with D maybe TRBD1 (5 bases). The germline V gene has CDR1 MDHEN and CDR2 SYDVKM. V lost 3 bases and J 2 bases, leaving 11 bases between the germline ends. The CDR3 spans 15 residues. This CDR3 is CASSFPRVGNQPQHF. The part of the CDR3 DNA that was read is TGTGCCAGCAGTTTTCCCAGGGTCGGCAATCAGCCC.

Comment on this clone: The read stops 3 residues short of the end of the CDR3; the missing end is completed from the germline J gene. The V call is TRBV7-6, the J call TRBJ2-5, with TRBD2 identical over 12 bases. The CDR3 covers 17 residues. Germline CDR1 SGHVS, CDR2 FNYEAQ. V gave up 5 bases and J gave up 5 bases; unmatched junction bases: 12. The DNA read from the CDR3 is TGTGCCAGCAGCCAGGGACTAGCGGGCGGGTTCAGTGAGACC. Its translation is CASSQGLAGGFSET. The entire CDR3 protein reads CASSQGLAGGFSETQYF.

On this clone: Sequencing ends 3 residues short of the CDR3 end; the germline J gene provides the rest. The chain has TRBV14 and TRBJ2-7, with no clear D. The CDR3 is made up of 15 amino acids. Germline-derived CDR1 and CDR2 are SGHDN and FVKESK. Trimming took off 0 bases at V and 6 bases at J, with 15 bases between the two ends. The CDR3: CASSQEFGGSGEQYF. The sequenced CDR3 bases are TGTGCCAGCAGCCAAGAGTTCGGCGGTTCGGGCGAG.

Comment on this clone: The CDR3 goes on 3 residues after the read ends, and that part is filled in from the germline J gene. The gene calls are TRBV30 and TRBJ2-2, with D tentatively TRBD1 (5 bases). The CDR3 consists of 12 residues. V lost 8 bases and J 3 bases, leaving 10 bases between the germline ends. Germline CDR1 is GTSNPN and CDR2 is SVGIG (reference sequence). The CDR3: CAQGLYTGELFF. The CDR3 DNA, read in part, is TGTGCCCAGGGTTTGTACACCGGGGAG.

Incomplete CDR3 DNA: TGCGCCAGCAGCTTCGTATCCGGGGAG. Its protein product is CASSFVSGE. The whole CDR3 protein is CASSFVSGELFF. The V and J genes are TRBV5-1 and TRBJ2-2; D is undetermined. The CDR3 end falls 3 residues outside the read, so it is completed with the germline J gene. V was pared by 2 bases and J by 6 bases, with 5 bases between. Per germline, CDR1 SGHRS and CDR2 YFSETQ. The CDR3 is 12 amino acids.